The present entry profiles one T cell receptor beta chain with its context. What it binds is unknown. This entry comes from a study of monozygotic twins with inflammatory bowel disease. Findings and limits, study-wide: Among IBD patients, fewer clonotypes were shared with others than among healthy twins, especially with disease activity. Different T cell subtypes could not be distinguished. Lower TCRbeta diversity (inverse Simpson) was seen in IBD patients than in healthy co-twins.

Germline assignment: CDR1 LGHDT and CDR2 YNNKEL (reference sequence). CDR3 size: 15 residues. A template switching step added UMIs, each with a 6-nucleotide sample barcode. TCRdb re-called the 5' RACE reads, yielding one record per CDR3 amino acid sequence without DNA. The data show about 170,000 distinct CDR3 sequences, and the top ten clones hold about 2.7%. This sequence was found in a human donor with ulcerative colitis or Crohn's disease, or a healthy co-twin of an affected twin (not recorded which). The chain couples TRBV3-1 to TRBJ1-3; the D call of TRBD1 rests on TCRdb alone, since no DNA is present to check it. The sequenced material came from blood. CDR3 sequence: CASSPSGRGINTIYF.